This T cell receptor (beta chain) was identified during a study of cytomegalovirus exposure and HLA in healthy donors. The PCR used 60 Vbeta and 13 Jbeta primers. The assay was immunoSEQ multiplex PCR, and TCRdb's table has in-frame clones only and misses some. This table holds 200,000 or so clones. The ends lost 4 bases at V and 3 bases at J; junction bases unmatched: 1. The V gene's germline CDR1 is MGHRA and CDR2 YSYEKL. This CDR3 spans 13 amino acids. On this clone: The antigen is not known.

General study results and limits: Cytomegalovirus-associated status was assigned to 164 TCR beta chains. Links to common viral pathogens appeared, in a later analysis, for several of the most significant clusters.

This TCR was sampled from a boy aged 5-17 years in good health and CMV-seronegative. V gene TRBV4-1 combines with J gene TRBJ2-5; 8 nucleotides align to TRBD1. Sequences were obtained from PBMCs. Here the CDR3 DNA reads TGCGCCAGCAGCCCGGGACAGGAAGAGACCCAGTACTTC. It specifies CASSPGQEETQYF.